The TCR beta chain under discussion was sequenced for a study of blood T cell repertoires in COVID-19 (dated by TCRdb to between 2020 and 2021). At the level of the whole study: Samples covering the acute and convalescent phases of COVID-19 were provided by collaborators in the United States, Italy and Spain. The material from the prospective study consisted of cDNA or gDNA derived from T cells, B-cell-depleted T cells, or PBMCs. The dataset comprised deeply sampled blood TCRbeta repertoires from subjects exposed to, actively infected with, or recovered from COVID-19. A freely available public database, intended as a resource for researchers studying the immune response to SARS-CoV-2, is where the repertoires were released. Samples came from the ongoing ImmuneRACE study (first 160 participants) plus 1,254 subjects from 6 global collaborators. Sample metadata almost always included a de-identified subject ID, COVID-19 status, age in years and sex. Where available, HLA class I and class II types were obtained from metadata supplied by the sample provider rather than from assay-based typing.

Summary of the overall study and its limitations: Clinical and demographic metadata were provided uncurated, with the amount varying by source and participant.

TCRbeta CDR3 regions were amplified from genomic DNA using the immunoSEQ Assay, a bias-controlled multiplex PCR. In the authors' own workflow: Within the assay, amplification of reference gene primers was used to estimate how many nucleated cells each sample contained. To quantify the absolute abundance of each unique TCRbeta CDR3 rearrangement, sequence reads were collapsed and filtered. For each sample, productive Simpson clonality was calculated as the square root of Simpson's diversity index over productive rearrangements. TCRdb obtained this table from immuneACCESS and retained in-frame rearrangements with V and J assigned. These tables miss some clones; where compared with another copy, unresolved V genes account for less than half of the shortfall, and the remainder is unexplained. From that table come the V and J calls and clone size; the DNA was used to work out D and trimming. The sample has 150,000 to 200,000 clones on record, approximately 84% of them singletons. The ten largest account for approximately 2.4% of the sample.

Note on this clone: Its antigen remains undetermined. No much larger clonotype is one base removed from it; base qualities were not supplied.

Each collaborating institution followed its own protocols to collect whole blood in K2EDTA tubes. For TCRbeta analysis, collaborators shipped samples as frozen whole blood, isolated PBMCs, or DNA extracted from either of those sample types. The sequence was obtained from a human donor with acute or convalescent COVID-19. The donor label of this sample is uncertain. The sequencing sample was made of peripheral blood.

CDR3 protein: CASSLASSGGTGELFF. The nucleotide sequence reads as follows: TGTGCCAGCAGCTTAGCGAGTAGCGGGGGGACCGGGGAGCTGTTTTTT. Recombination linked TRBV7-9 to TRBJ2-2; TRBD2 lines up with 10 middle nucleotides. Trimming leaves V shorter by 0 bases and J shorter by 5 bases, with the junction holding 3 bases beyond the gene matches. Including the terminal cysteine and phenylalanine, the CDR3 comprises 16 residues. This entry keeps only the CDR3 DNA: 48 bases, framed from base 1. The CDR1 and CDR2 encoded by the germline V gene (reference sequence) are SEHNR and FQNEAQ.